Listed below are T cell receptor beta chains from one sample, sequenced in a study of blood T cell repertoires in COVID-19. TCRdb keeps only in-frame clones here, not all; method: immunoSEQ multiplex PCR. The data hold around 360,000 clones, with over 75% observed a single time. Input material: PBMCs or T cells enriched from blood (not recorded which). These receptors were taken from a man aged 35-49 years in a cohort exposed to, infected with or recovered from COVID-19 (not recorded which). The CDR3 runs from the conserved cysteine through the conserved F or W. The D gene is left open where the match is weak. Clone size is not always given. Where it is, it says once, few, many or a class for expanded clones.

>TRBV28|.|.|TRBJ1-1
TGTGCCAGCAGTGCACCGGGCCGCGGGGCTTTCTTT
CASSAPGRGAFF
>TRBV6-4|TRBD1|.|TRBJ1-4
TGTGCCAGCAGTGGCCGGGACAGGGGATCGACTAATGAAAAACTGTTTTTT
CASSGRDRGSTNEKLFF
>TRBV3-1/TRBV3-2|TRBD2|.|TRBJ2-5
TGTGCCAGCAGCGCTAGCGGTATTCAAGAGACCCAGTACTTC
CASSASGIQETQYF
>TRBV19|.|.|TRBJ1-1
TGTGCCAGTAGTATGAATGGAGGCGCTTTCTTT
CASSMNGGAFF
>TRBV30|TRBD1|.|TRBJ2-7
TGTGCCTGGTCAGGGGGAAGGGGCGAGCAGTACTTC
CAWSGGRGEQYF
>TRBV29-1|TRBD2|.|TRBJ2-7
TGCAGCGTTGAAGGGACTAGCGGGAGTACCAACGAGCAGTACTTC
CSVEGTSGSTNEQYF
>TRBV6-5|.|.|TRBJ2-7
TGTGCCAGCAGTTACAGCCGGGACTCAAACGAGCAGTACTTC
CASSYSRDSNEQYF
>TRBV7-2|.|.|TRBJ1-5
TGTGCCAGCAGCCCGCAGGGTGGCAATCAGCCCCAGCATTTT
CASSPQGGNQPQHF
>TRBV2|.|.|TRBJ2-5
TGTGCCAGCTCCCAGGGAAGGGAGACCCAGTACTTC
CASSQGRETQYF
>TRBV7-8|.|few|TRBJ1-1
TGTGCCAGCAGCCTCTTTGGGGGGGCCGGTGAAGCTTTCTTT
CASSLFGGAGEAFF
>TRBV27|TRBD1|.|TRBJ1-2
TGTGCCAGCAGTTTCCCGACAGGGGGCAACTATGGCTACACCTTC
CASSFPTGGNYGYTF
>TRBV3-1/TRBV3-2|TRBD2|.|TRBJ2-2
TGTGCCAGCAGCCTCGGTGTAGCGGGAGGGCGGACCGGGGAGCTGTTTTTT
CASSLGVAGGRTGELFF
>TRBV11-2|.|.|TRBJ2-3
TGTGCCAGCAGCTTAGGAGTTAGCCGACAGACAGATACGCAGTATTTT
CASSLGVSRQTDTQYF
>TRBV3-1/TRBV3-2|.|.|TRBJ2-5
TGTGCCAGCAGCCAAGGGAGTTGGACGCGGGCGGAGACCCAGTACTTC
CASSQGSWTRAETQYF
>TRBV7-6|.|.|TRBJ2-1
TGTGCCAGCAGCCAAGCTGCTGAGCAGTTCTTC
CASSQAAEQFF
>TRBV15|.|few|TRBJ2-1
TGTGCCACCAGCAGAGCGAGCCTAGCAAACAATGAGCAGTTCTTC
CATSRASLANNEQFF
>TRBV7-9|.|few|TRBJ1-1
TGTGCCAGCAGCTCTACCCCCCACAGGGTAGCTTTCTTT
CASSSTPHRVAFF